A selection of T cell receptor beta chains follows, all from one sample in a study of blood T cell repertoires in COVID-19. Sequenced by immunoSEQ multiplex PCR; TCRdb stores in-frame clones only, minus some. This table holds about 140,000 clones, over 60% found once. The sample comprised peripheral blood. These receptors were taken from a man between 45 and 60 years old with acute or convalescent COVID-19. Both conserved end residues are part of each CDR3.

TRBV13 | CASSLGVGPTGELFF
TRBV5-4 | CASSQTSGPLYNEQFF
TRBV15 | CATSRAGTGGYEQYF
TRBV14 | CASSQDRTGWSYNEQFF
TRBV15 | CATSRDGQTNEKLFF
TRBV4-2 | CASSQVRGETQYF
TRBV5-1 | CASRLYRTGKGPDTQYF
TRBV5-1 | CASSLGDRAYEQYF
TRBV5-1 | CASSLSPGQGAEAFF
TRBV3-1/TRBV3-2 | CASSQGSSYNSPLHF
TRBV11-2 | CASRSVRGHGGDTQYF
TRBV5-4 | CASSLYGGRDTQYF
TRBV21-1 | CASRIRTGELFF
TRBV5-1 | CASSATSGENTGELFF
TRBV19 | CASSILAGRTEAFF
TRBV10-3 | CAILRGVSYNEQFF
TRBV5-1 | CASSLPTEVNTEAFF
TRBV19 | CASSIGQGASSRYGYTF
TRBV6-1 | CASSERQALTEAFF
TRBV5-4 | CASSPGSSGRDTQYF
TRBV29-1 | CSANRGRANTEAFF
TRBV9 | CASSASGYGYTF
TRBV4-1 | CASSQGDRAYQETQYF
TRBV11-3 | CASSLEAGIRNEQFF
TRBV7-6 | CASSQPGTLYNEQFF
TRBV20-1 | CSARARNEQFF
TRBV28 | CASSRDRDPNYGYTF
TRBV5-4 | CASSLATGGDTGELFF
TRBV27 | CASSSGTGNEAFF
TRBV19 | CASRRGTTEKLFF
TRBV6-4 | CASSDMGNEGDTQYF
TRBV7-2 | CASSPTGDETQYF
TRBV5-5 | CASSFQTGDYTEAFF
TRBV30 | CAWSIRLTGLSIDTQYF
TRBV13 | CASSASTGGSDTQYF
TRBV29-1 | CSVDPTDQSYGYTF
TRBV19 | CASRREKAFF
TRBV7-2 | CASSLPSSGGPPQETQYF
TRBV10-1 | CASSPGGTGRQETQYF
TRBV28 | CASSFPGLSNQPQHF
TRBV5-1 | CASSLNNFYNEQFF
TRBV7-9 | CASSLRTGRLNTEAFF
TRBV3-1/TRBV3-2 | CASSQRLNEQFF
TRBV6-5 | CASSSASGGNEQFF
TRBV5-1 | CASSFGGSSYNEQFF
TRBV5-1 | CASSLDRNYGYTF
TRBV5-1 | CASSLGLGEPSRETQYF
TRBV5-1 | CASSSRSQETQYF
TRBV9 | CASSPDPQGVSGNTIYF
TRBV29-1 | CSVGQGGNQPQHF
TRBV24-1 | CATSDPRTSGGRTDTQYF
TRBV5-6 | CASSSTGPENTEAFF
TRBV11-2 | CASSLAGGTPAHEQFF
TRBV14 | CASSQDLPHSGGNTIYF
TRBV6-5 | CASRRDRNSPLHF
TRBV10-3 | CAISEGRGGEYF
TRBV20-1 | CSAIDRVTGELFF
TRBV6-5 | CASSYTGRTEAFF
TRBV9 | CASSGRTSGGANEQFF